In this sample, the clone carrying this T cell receptor (beta chain) turned up many times. Researchers prepared the TCRbeta library using unique molecular identifiers, the study reports. TCRdb ran MiXCR on the PCR reads and lists one entry per CDR3 protein. The profile shows about 360,000 distinct CDR3 sequences, 13% of them singletons. The sample belongs to a study of T-cell reconstitution after alpha-beta-depleted transplantation in children. The ends lost 7 bases at V and 1 base at J; junction bases unmatched: 8. The CDR3 runs to 16 residues. The sample here was PBMCs, taken from the stem cell graft. This clonotype originated in a human donor who donated a stem cell graft to a child with Fanconi anemia. The chain is built from TRBV12-3 or TRBV12-4 and TRBJ2-2, with TRBD1 matching 8 bases. The CDR3 is CASKPRTGRNTGELFF. Written as DNA, the CDR3 is TGTGCCAGCAAGCCCCGGACAGGGAGGAACACCGGGGAGCTGTTTTTT.